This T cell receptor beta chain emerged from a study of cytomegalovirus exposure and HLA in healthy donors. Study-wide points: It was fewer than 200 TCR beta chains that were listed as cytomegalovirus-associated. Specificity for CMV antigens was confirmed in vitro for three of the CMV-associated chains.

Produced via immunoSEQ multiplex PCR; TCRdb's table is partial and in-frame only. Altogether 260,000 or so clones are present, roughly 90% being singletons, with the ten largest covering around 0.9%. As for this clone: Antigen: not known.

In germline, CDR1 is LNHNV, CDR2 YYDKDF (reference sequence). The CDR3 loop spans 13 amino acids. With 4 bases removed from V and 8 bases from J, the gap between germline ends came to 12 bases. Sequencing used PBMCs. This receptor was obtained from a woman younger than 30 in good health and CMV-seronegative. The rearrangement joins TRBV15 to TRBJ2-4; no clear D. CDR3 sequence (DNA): TGTGCCACCAGCAAGGCCCCTCGGGACATTCAGTACTTC. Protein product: CATSKAPRDIQYF. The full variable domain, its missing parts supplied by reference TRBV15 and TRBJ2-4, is DAMVIQNPRYQVTQFGKPVTLSCSQTLNHNVMYWYQQKSSQAPKLLFHYYDKDFNNEADTPDNFQSRRPNTSFCFLDIRSPGLGDTAMYLCATSKAPRDIQYFGAGTRLSVL.